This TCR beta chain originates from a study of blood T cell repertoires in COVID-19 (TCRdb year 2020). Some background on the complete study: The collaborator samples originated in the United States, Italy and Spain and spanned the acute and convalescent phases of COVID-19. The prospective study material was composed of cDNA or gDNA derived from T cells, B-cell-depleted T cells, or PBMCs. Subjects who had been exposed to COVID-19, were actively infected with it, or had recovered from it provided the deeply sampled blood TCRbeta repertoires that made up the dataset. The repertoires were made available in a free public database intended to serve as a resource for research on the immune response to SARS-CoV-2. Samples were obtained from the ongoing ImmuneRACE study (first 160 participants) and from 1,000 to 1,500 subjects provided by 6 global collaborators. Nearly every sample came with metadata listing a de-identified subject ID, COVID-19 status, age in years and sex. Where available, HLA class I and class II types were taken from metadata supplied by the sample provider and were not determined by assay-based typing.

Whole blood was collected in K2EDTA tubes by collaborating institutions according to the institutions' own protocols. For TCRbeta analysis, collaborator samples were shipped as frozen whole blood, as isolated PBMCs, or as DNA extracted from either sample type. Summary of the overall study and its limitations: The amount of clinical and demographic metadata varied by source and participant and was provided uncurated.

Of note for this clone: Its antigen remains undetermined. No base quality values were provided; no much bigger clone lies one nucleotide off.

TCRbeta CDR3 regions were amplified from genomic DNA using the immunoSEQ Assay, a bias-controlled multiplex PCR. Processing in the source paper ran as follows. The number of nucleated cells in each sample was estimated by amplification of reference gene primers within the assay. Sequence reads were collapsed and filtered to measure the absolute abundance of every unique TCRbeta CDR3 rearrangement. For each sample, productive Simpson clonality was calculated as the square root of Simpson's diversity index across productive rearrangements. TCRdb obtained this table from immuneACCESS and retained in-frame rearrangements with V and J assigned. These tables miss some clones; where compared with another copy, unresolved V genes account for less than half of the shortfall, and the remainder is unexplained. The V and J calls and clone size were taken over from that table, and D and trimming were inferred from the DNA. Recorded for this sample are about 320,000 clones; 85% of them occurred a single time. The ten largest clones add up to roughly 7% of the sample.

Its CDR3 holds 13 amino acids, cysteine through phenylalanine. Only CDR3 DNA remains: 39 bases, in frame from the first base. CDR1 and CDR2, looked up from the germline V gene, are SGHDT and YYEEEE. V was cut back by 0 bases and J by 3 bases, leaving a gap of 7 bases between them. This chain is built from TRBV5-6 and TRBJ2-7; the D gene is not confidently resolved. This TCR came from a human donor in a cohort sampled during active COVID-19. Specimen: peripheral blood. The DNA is TGTGCCAGCAGCTTGGACAGATACTACGAGCAGTACTTC. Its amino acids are CASSLDRYYEQYF.